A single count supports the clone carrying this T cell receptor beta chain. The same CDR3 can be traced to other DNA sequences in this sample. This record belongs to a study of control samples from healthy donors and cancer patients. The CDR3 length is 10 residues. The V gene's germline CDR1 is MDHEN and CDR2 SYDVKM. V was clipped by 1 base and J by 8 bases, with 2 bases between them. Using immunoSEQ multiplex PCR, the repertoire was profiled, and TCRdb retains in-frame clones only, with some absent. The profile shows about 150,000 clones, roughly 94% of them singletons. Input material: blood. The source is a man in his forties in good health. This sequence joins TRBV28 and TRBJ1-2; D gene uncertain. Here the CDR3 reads CASSLYGYTF. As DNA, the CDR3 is TGTGCCAGCAGTTTATACGGCTACACCTTC.